This entry lists 29 T cell receptor beta chains sequenced from one sample in a study of T cell clonotyping in hematopoietic cell transplantation. Libraries were prepared by immunoSEQ multiplex PCR; TCRdb keeps only in-frame clonotypes and omits some of them. The data show under 15,000 clones, roughly 92% seen once. The sequencing here drew on PBMCs, taken 100 days after allogeneic stem cell transplant. The origin of the receptors is a female patient between 50 and 60 years old who had an allogeneic stem cell transplant from an unrelated donor, so the T cells may come from the graft donor. Some clones in this sample may be carry-over from other donors' samples.

The chain has TRBV19 and TRBJ2-6, with 7 bases that match TRBD1. After removal of 8 bases from V and 1 base from J, the junction contained 8 bases not matched to a gene. Per germline, CDR1 LNHDA and CDR2 SQIVND (reference sequence). The CDR3 loop spans 16 amino acids. The CDR3 loop reads CASPTPTGSGANVLTF. CDR3 sequence (DNA): TGTGCCAGTCCGACCCCGACAGGGTCTGGGGCCAACGTCCTGACTTTC.

This clone was recorded only once. The J gene is TRBJ1-5, the V gene TRBV7-2; 10 bases are a match to TRBD1. Germline values: CDR1 SGHTA, CDR2 FQGNSA. V was pared by 4 bases and J by 7 bases, with 13 bases of the junction left unmatched. The CDR3 consists of 17 residues. CDR3 coding DNA: TGTGCCAGCAGCTCTGAAGCCGGGACAGGGGACGAACAGCCCCAGCATTTT. Residues: CASSSEAGTGDEQPQHF. Variable domain in full (rest from reference TRBV7-2 and TRBJ1-5): GAGVSQSPSNKVTEKGKDVELRCDPISGHTALYWYRQSLGQGLEFLIYFQGNSAPDKSGLPSDRFSAERTGGSVSTLTIQRTQQEDSAVYLCASSSEAGTGDEQPQHFGDGTRLSIL.

The V gene is TRBV19, the J gene TRBJ1-2; the D is unclear. Germline loops: CDR1 LNHDA, CDR2 SQIVND (reference sequence). This CDR3 comprises 14 residues. The V gene lost 2 bases and the J gene lost 7 bases, with 14 bases spanning the gap. In DNA form, the CDR3 reads TGTGCCAGTAGTATACGAACCTACGCCACTGGCTACACCTTC. Its protein is CASSIRTYATGYTF.

This clone was recorded only once. The CDR3 bases are TGTGCCAGCAAAGGCAGGGGATCAGAGACCCAGTACTTC. Its protein is CASKGRGSETQYF. This chain uses TRBV2 with TRBJ2-5; TRBD1 might be the D (6 bases). The germline gives CDR1 SNHLY, CDR2 FYNNEI. V lost 7 bases, J lost 4 bases, and 13 bases lay in between. The CDR3 has 13 amino acids. The full variable domain, rest sourced from reference TRBV2 and TRBJ2-5, is EPEVTQTPSHQVTQMGQEVILRCVPISNHLYFYWYRQILGQKVEFLVSFYNNEISEKSEIFDDQFSVERPDGSNFTLKIRSTKLEDSAMYFCASKGRGSETQYFGPGTRLLVL.

Only one count was recorded for this clone. CDR3 amino acids: CASRKGGRTRNEKLFF. In nucleotides, the CDR3 is TGCGCCAGCAGGAAGGGGGGACGGACTCGTAATGAAAAACTGTTTTTT. The chain couples TRBV23-1 to TRBJ1-4; perhaps TRBD1 as D (6 bases). TRBV23-1 is reported as an ORF; its role is uncertain. This CDR3 spans 16 amino acids. Trimming left V 6 bases short and J 4 bases short, with 18 bases between.

CDR3 residues: CAWNMQGRFYGYTF. The CDR3 DNA is TGTGCCTGGAACATGCAGGGGAGATTCTATGGCTACACCTTC. This rearrangement joins TRBV30 to TRBJ1-2; D perhaps matches TRBD1 (6 bases). The germline V gene has CDR1 GTSNPN and CDR2 SVGIG (reference sequence). CDR3 length equals 14 residues. V dropped 4 bases and J dropped 4 bases, with 16 bases sitting between them.

The chain is built from TRBV28 and TRBJ1-5; D is uncertain. V was clipped by 10 bases and J by 4 bases, with 14 bases between them. Germline CDR1 is MDHEN and CDR2 is SYDVKM. This CDR3 has 13 amino acids. The CDR3 nucleotides read TGTGCCACCCACAAACTCCCGAATCAGCCCCAGCATTTT. It is translated as CATHKLPNQPQHF.

CDR3 loop: CASSDVWDEQFF. The CDR3 nucleotides are TGTGCCAGCAGTGACGTGTGGGATGAGCAGTTCTTC. The chain links TRBV27 to TRBJ2-1; D gene ambiguous. V lost 5 bases and J lost 8, with 10 bases in between. The CDR3 loop spans 12 amino acids. Germline loops: CDR1 MNHEY, CDR2 SMNVEV (reference sequence).

The genes are TRBV11-2 and TRBJ2-3; perhaps D is TRBD1 or TRBD2 (5 bases each). The V and J ends lost 0 bases and 2 bases respectively, with 9 bases between them. The CDR3 covers 15 residues. Germline loops: CDR1 SGHAT, CDR2 FQNNGV. The CDR3 region is CASSLDGTLTDTQYF. The CDR3 nucleotides read TGTGCCAGCAGCTTAGATGGGACCCTCACAGATACGCAGTATTTT.

The gene calls are TRBV5-8 and TRBJ2-7; TRBD2 is a possible D gene (5 bases). The CDR3 contains 13 residues. Germline assignment: CDR1 SGHTS and CDR2 YDEGEE. V lost 4 bases, J lost 3 bases, and 11 bases lay in between. CDR3 bases: TGTGCCAGCAGCCTGTCGAGGGACTACGAGCAGTACGTC. Amino acid sequence: CASSLSRDYEQYV.

This clone was seen a single time. The chain combines TRBV2 with TRBJ2-3; 9 bases fit TRBD2. The V gene end was trimmed by 7 bases and the J gene end by 0 bases; junction bases not matched to a gene: 5. Germline assignment: CDR1 SNHLY and CDR2 FYNNEI. There are 15 residues in the CDR3. The CDR3: CASTRGGVSTDTQYF. The CDR3 DNA is TGTGCCAGCACCCGCGGGGGGGTGAGCACAGATACGCAGTATTTT.

This clone was seen a few times. The chain couples TRBV30 to TRBJ1-1; no definite D call. The CDR3 length is 13 residues. With 2 bases removed from V and 0 bases from J, the gap between germline ends came to 7 bases. Germline V CDR1 and CDR2: GTSNPN, SVGIG (reference sequence). The CDR3 is CAWSRGMNTEAFF. CDR3 nucleotide sequence: TGTGCCTGGAGTCGGGGAATGAACACTGAAGCTTTCTTT.

For the CDR3, the DNA is TGTGCCAGCAGTTCCGGACAGGGGAGCTACAATGAGCAGTTCTTC. As protein: CASSSGQGSYNEQFF. V and J are TRBV6-5 and TRBJ2-1, with 9 positions matching TRBD1. CDR1 and CDR2 (germline): MNHEY, SVGAGI. This CDR3 is 15 amino acids long. V dropped 4 bases and J dropped 3; count of bases not matched to a gene: 4.

The V and J genes are TRBV18 and TRBJ1-3; D uncertain. There are 16 residues in the CDR3. V gave up 2 bases and J gave up 0 bases, with 11 bases separating them. Germline-derived CDR1 and CDR2 are KGHSH and LQKENI. This chain's CDR3 is CASSPNGPNSGNTIYF. In nucleotides, the CDR3 is TGTGCCAGCTCACCAAATGGGCCAAACTCTGGAAACACCATATATTTT. Looking up the rest from reference TRBV18 and TRBJ1-3 gives the full variable domain: NAGVMQNPRHLVRRRGQEARLRCSPMKGHSHVYWYRQLPEEGLKFMVYLQKENIIDESGMPKERFSAEFPKEGPSILRIQQVVRGDSAAYFCASSPNGPNSGNTIYFGEGSWLTVV.

CDR3 sequence reads: CASSLGPAGWAYNEQFF. The CDR3 bases are TGTGCCAGCAGCTTAGGTCCAGCGGGGTGGGCCTACAATGAGCAGTTCTTC. The chain employs TRBV11-2 and TRBJ2-1, with 7 bases aligning to TRBD2. The germline V gene encodes CDR1 SGHAT and CDR2 FQNNGV. With V trimmed by 1 base and J by 2 bases, 8 bases remained unmatched. The CDR3 has 17 residues. The full variable domain, in which reference TRBV11-2 and TRBJ2-1 provide the parts outside the CDR3, is EAGVAQSPRYKIIEKRQSVAFWCNPISGHATLYWYQQILGQGPKLLIQFQNNGVVDDSQLPKDRFSAERLKGVDSTLKIQPAKLEDSAVYLCASSLGPAGWAYNEQFFGPGTRLTVL.

Here the CDR3 reads CAWSLAGGEQYF. For the CDR3, the DNA is TGTGCCTGGAGTTTAGCGGGAGGCGAGCAGTACTTC. The chain joins TRBV30 to TRBJ2-7; 10 positions agree with TRBD2. The CDR3 length is 12 residues. V gave up 2 bases and J gave up 6 bases; unmatched junction bases: 1. Germline V gene data show CDR1 as GTSNPN and CDR2 as SVGIG (reference sequence).

J is TRBJ2-1 and V is TRBV2, with 10 bases aligning to TRBD2. Per the germline V gene, CDR1 is SNHLY and CDR2 is FYNNEI. The CDR3 runs 15 residues. V gave up 4 bases and J gave up 4 bases; unmatched junction bases: 4. The CDR3 DNA reads as TGTGCCAGCAGTGTGGATAGCGGGGGGTACAATGAGCAGTTCTTC. Amino acid sequence: CASSVDSGGYNEQFF.

This chain connects TRBV29-1 to TRBJ1-2, with D possibly matching TRBD1 (5 bases). Germline loops: CDR1 SQVTM, CDR2 ANQGSEA. V was trimmed by 6 bases and J by 3 bases, leaving 17 bases between them. The CDR3 is 14 residues long. The CDR3: CSVGIPGPHYGYTF. The CDR3 region has the DNA TGCAGCGTGGGGATACCGGGACCGCACTATGGCTACACCTTC.

The chain employs TRBV5-6 and TRBJ2-1, with 11 bases that match TRBD2. V lost 3 bases to trimming and J lost 4 bases; unmatched junction nucleotides: 9. CDR3 length: 17 residues. Germline lookup yields CDR1 SGHDT and CDR2 YYEEEE. The CDR3 spells CASSSLPGTSGYNEQFF. CDR3 sequence (DNA): TGTGCCAGCAGCTCACTCCCGGGGACTAGCGGTTACAATGAGCAGTTCTTC.

The chain has TRBV29-1 and TRBJ2-7, with no clear D. V lost 1 base and J lost 0, with 10 bases in between. CDR3 length: 14 residues. CDR1 and CDR2 from the germline V gene are SQVTM and ANQGSEA. CDR3 coding DNA: TGCAGCGTTGAAGCTATCCCGGGCTCCTACGAGCAGTACTTC. This sequence encodes CSVEAIPGSYEQYF.

The V and J genes are TRBV15 and TRBJ2-5, with unresolved D. Germline loops: CDR1 LNHNV, CDR2 YYDKDF (reference sequence). CDR3 length: 15 amino acids. V was cut by 0 bases and J by 1 base, with 9 bases left in between. DNA for the CDR3: TGTGCCACCAGCAGAGATGTGAGTGGCCAAGAGACCCAGTACTTC. Translated: CATSRDVSGQETQYF.

This clone was seen more than once but under ten times. The chain is built from TRBV9 and TRBJ1-2; D call uncertain. The CDR3 covers 13 residues. The germline V gene encodes CDR1 SGDLS and CDR2 YYNGEE. V gave up 0 bases and J gave up 3 bases, with 6 bases separating them. This CDR3 reads CASSVGGDYGYTF. CDR3 bases: TGTGCCAGCAGCGTAGGTGGGGACTATGGCTACACCTTC.

The chain couples TRBV30 to TRBJ2-3, with 9 bases identical to TRBD2. The CDR3 has 14 residues. V trimming: 7 bases; J trimming: 2 bases; junction bases outside the gene matches: 7. Germline CDR1 is GTSNPN and CDR2 is SVGIG (reference sequence). The CDR3 spells CAFKRGDPTDTQYF. DNA for the CDR3: TGTGCCTTCAAGCGGGGGGACCCCACAGATACGCAGTATTTT.

The rearrangement joins TRBV7-9 to TRBJ1-5; 9 bases are a match to TRBD1. The CDR3 runs 14 residues. The germline V gene encodes CDR1 SEHNR and CDR2 FQNEAQ (reference sequence). V trimming: 3 bases; J trimming: 4 bases; junction bases outside the gene matches: 1. Here the CDR3 reads CASSLGQGNQPQHF. CDR3 DNA: TGTGCCAGCAGCTTGGGACAGGGTAATCAGCCCCAGCATTTT.

The V call is TRBV9, the J call TRBJ2-3; D is uncertain. Trimming removed 0 bases from V and 4 bases from J, with 6 bases in between. CDR3 length equals 13 residues. Germline lookup yields CDR1 SGDLS and CDR2 YYNGEE. The CDR3 nucleotides are TGTGCCAGCAGCGTAGGTGGCCCAGATACGCAGTATTTT. Its translation: CASSVGGPDTQYF.

A note on this clone: One end of the junction fails to match germline, which may point to a read error. The chain has TRBV5-8 and TRBJ2-7; no clear D gene. This CDR3 has 13 amino acids. CDR1 and CDR2 from the germline V gene are SGHTS and YDEGEE. In DNA, the CDR3 is TGCGCCAGCAGCTTGAACAGTAACAACGAGCAGTACTTC. Amino acids: CASSLNSNNEQYF.

The chain has TRBV7-8 and TRBJ2-1, with 10 bases fitting TRBD1. V trimming: 5 bases; J trimming: 7 bases; junction bases outside the gene matches: 8. Germline V lookup: CDR1 SGHVS, CDR2 FQNEAQ. This CDR3 has 15 amino acids. The CDR3 bases are TGTGCCAGCAGCCCATCCGGGACAGGGGAAAATGAGCAGTTCTTC. Encoded protein: CASSPSGTGENEQFF. Full variable domain (outside the CDR3, taken from reference TRBV7-8 and TRBJ2-1): GAGVSQSPRYKVAKRGQDVALRCDPISGHVSLFWYQQALGQGPEFLTYFQNEAQLDKSGLPSDRFFAERPEGSVSTLKIQRTQQEDSAVYLCASSPSGTGENEQFFGPGTRLTVL.

J is TRBJ1-5 and V is TRBV29-1; no clear D. CDR3 length: 12 residues. Germline CDR1 SQVTM, CDR2 ANQGSEA. Trimming pared 5 bases from V and 4 bases from J, leaving 9 bases between. The CDR3 sequence: CSVSKENQPQHF. CDR3 coding DNA: TGCAGCGTTTCGAAGGAGAATCAGCCCCAGCATTTT.

This clone has more than one count but fewer than ten. This sequence joins TRBV6-1 and TRBJ2-1, with 9 bases that match TRBD2. CDR1 and CDR2 (germline): MNHNS, SASEGT. The CDR3 is 16 amino acids. Losses at the gene ends were 4 bases for V and 0 bases for J; bases not matched to a gene: 4. CDR3 sequence (DNA): TGTGCCAGCAGTGCCCTAGCGGGGAGCTCCTACAATGAGCAGTTCTTC. It yields the protein CASSALAGSSYNEQFF.